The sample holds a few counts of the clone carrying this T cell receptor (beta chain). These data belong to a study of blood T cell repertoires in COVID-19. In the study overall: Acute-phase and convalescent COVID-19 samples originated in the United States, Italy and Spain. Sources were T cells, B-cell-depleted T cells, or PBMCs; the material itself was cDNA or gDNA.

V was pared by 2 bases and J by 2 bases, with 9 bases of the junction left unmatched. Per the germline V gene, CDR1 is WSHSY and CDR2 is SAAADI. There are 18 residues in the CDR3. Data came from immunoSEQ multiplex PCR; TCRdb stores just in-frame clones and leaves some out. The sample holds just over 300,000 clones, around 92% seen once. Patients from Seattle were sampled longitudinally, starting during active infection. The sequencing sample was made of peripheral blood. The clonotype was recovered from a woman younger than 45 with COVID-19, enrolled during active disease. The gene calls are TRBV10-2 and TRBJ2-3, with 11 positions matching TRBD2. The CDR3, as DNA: TGCGCCAGCAGTGAGACGGGGCCTAGCGGGGGGCTCACAGATACGCAGTATTTT. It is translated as CASSETGPSGGLTDTQYF.